One sample yielded the 12 T cell receptor beta chains listed below, sequenced in a study of spatial heterogeneity in lung cancer. TCRdb re-called the 5' RACE reads with MiXCR, one entry per CDR3 protein. This table has roughly 46,000 distinct CDR3 sequences, about an eighth appearing once. Noted time point: sample taken at primary tumor resection. Unsorted whole RNA from tumor, nontumor lung or frozen PBMC underwent sequencing. Sample: PBMCs, taken at surgery. Receptor source: a female donor with early-stage non-small cell lung cancer.

This clonotype was seen a handful of times. The chain recombines TRBV12-3 or TRBV12-4 with TRBJ1-1; 7 bases match TRBD1. The CDR3 length is 13 residues. The trim removed 1 base at V and 10 bases at J, leaving 6 bases unmatched. CDR3 residues: CASSLETGYGAFF. DNA of the CDR3: TGTGCCAGCAGTTTAGAGACAGGGTATGGAGCTTTCTTT.

V gene TRBV29-1 combines with J gene TRBJ2-7; tentatively, D is TRBD1 (5 bases). Between the trimmed V and J ends, which lost 0 bases and 6 bases, there was a span of 9 bases. CDR3 length: 12 amino acids. CDR1 is SQVTM, CDR2 ANQGSEA, per germline. The CDR3 loop reads CSVEDTGGEQYF. In DNA form, the CDR3 reads TGCAGCGTTGAAGATACAGGTGGCGAGCAGTACTTC.

This clonotype has a count of ten or more. J is TRBJ1-2 and V is TRBV20-1, with TRBD1 matching 9 bases. Germline V gives CDR1 DFQATT, CDR2 SNEGSKA (reference sequence). Trimming removed 6 bases from V and 6 bases from J; junction bases left unmatched: 11. CDR3 size: 14 residues. The CDR3 coding sequence is TGCAGTGCCATACAGGGGGCAATGTTTGATGGCTACACCTTC. It yields the protein CSAIQGAMFDGYTF.

The V gene is TRBV29-1, the J gene TRBJ2-5; TRBD1 matches 7 bases. CDR3 length: 12 residues. V gave up 6 bases and J gave up 1 base; unmatched junction bases: 2. Germline V CDR1 and CDR2: SQVTM, ANQGSEA. The CDR3 DNA reads TGCAGCGTGAGGGACAGCCAAGAGACCCAGTACTTC. This encodes CSVRDSQETQYF.

This rearrangement joins TRBV29-1 to TRBJ1-2; TRBD1 matches at 7 bases. The CDR3 contains 14 residues. CDR1 SQVTM and CDR2 ANQGSEA come from the germline V gene. Trimming removed 6 bases from V and 0 bases from J; junction bases left unmatched: 7. CDR3 DNA sequence: TGCAGCGTCGGGGACAGCTTAGCTAACTATGGCTACACCTTC. Its protein product is CSVGDSLANYGYTF.

This chain links TRBV20-1 with TRBJ2-7; either TRBD1 or TRBD2 may supply D (5 bases each). Per germline, CDR1 DFQATT and CDR2 SNEGSKA (reference sequence). The V end lost 5 bases, the J end lost 2 bases, and 13 bases lay between the germline ends. This CDR3 comprises 13 residues. The CDR3 sequence is CSAYREGTYEQYF. CDR3 sequence (DNA): TGCAGTGCTTATCGAGAGGGGACCTACGAGCAGTACTTC.

This clonotype was recorded at least ten times. The rearrangement uses TRBV20-1 and TRBJ1-6; a possible D gene is TRBD1 (6 bases). Germline loops: CDR1 DFQATT, CDR2 SNEGSKA (reference sequence). This CDR3 has 15 amino acids. Trimming pared 6 bases from V and 0 bases from J, leaving 12 bases between. CDR3 in amino acids: CSAADRSSYNSPLHF. The CDR3 coding sequence is TGCAGTGCCGCCGACAGGAGCTCCTATAATTCACCCCTCCACTTT.

This clonotype was detected only a few times. The J gene is TRBJ2-7, the V gene TRBV6-5; D unresolved. CDR3 length: 16 amino acids. The V gene's germline CDR1 is MNHEY and CDR2 SVGAGI. The V gene lost 6 bases and the J gene lost 2 bases, with 20 bases spanning the gap. CDR3 DNA: TGTGCCAGCAGATCTCTAGAGTCCGGCCACACCTACGAGCAGTACTTC. It encodes CASRSLESGHTYEQYF.

The genes are TRBV5-4 and TRBJ1-2; TRBD1 matches 7 bases. Germline V gene lookup returns CDR1 SGHNT and CDR2 YYREEE (reference sequence). The CDR3 sequence is 13 residues long. Trimming cost V 0 bases and J 6 bases; bases outside gene matches: 2. The CDR3 coding sequence is TGTGCCAGCAGCTTGGGGGACAGTGATGGCTACACCTTC. This gives the protein CASSLGDSDGYTF.

This clonotype appeared many times. The chain employs TRBV18 and TRBJ1-2; D is unclear. Germline V CDR1 and CDR2: KGHSH, LQKENI. The V end was cut by 3 bases, the J end by 2 bases, with 10 bases between. The CDR3 spans 14 residues. The CDR3 coding sequence is TGTGCCAGCTCACCCTTGAGGGAGAACTATGGCTACACCTTC. The encoded protein is CASSPLRENYGYTF.

This clonotype was seen only a few times. The V and J genes are TRBV12-3 or TRBV12-4 and TRBJ2-1; maybe TRBD2 (5 bases). Trimming stripped 6 bases from V and 8 bases from J, with 11 bases between. This CDR3 is 12 amino acids long. CDR3 protein: CASRHTGDEQFF. CDR3 in DNA: TGTGCCAGCAGACACACCGGGGATGAGCAGTTCTTC.

The J gene is TRBJ2-1, the V gene TRBV6-5, with a weak D call TRBD2 (5 bases). Trimming left V 6 bases short and J 4 bases short, with 22 bases between. Germline-derived CDR1 and CDR2 are MNHEY and SVGAGI. This CDR3 region has 17 residues. DNA of the CDR3: TGTGCCAGCAGCCCCACCCTAGCCGAGGGATATTACAATGAGCAGTTCTTC. Its translation is CASSPTLAEGYYNEQFF.